These 32 T cell receptor beta chains were all obtained from the same sample, sequenced in a study of CD8 T cells in Susac syndrome (dated by TCRdb to about 2019). Libraries were prepared through the immunoSEQ multiplex PCR assay. RNA was extracted using the RNeasy kit, and about 0.45 to 1 ug of the RNA was reverse transcribed with random hexamers. In TCRdb, the public reads were trimmed at Q25 with fastp and aligned with MiXCR, with productive beta chains retained. Records with the same CDR3 protein are collapsed into one entry carrying the most frequent genes and DNA. This sample holds some 180,000 distinct CDR3 sequences; 75% to 95% were observed only once. Jointly, the top ten make up 0.087% of the sample. The sample comprised CD4+ T cells from PBMCs. The receptor set was obtained from a human donor with Susac syndrome.

The table lists this clonotype with a few counts. The V and J genes are TRBV5-1 and TRBJ2-3; D possibly corresponds to TRBD2 (5 bases). The ends were cut back, 4 bases at V and 5 bases at J, with 14 bases in the middle. Germline lookup yields CDR1 SGHRS and CDR2 YFSETQ. CDR3 length: 14 residues. The CDR3 DNA is TGCGCCAGCAGCCCACGGACCAGCGGAGATACGCAGTATTTT. This encodes CASSPRTSGDTQYF.

The gene calls are TRBV5-1 and TRBJ1-1, with D uncertain. Germline assignment: CDR1 SGHRS and CDR2 YFSETQ. The CDR3 contains 16 residues. The V end was cut by 0 bases, the J end by 6 bases, with 18 bases between. The CDR3 protein is CASSLAGSSRASEAFF. DNA for the CDR3: TGCGCCAGCAGCTTGGCCGGAAGTTCGCGGGCTTCTGAAGCTTTCTTT.

The chain links TRBV27 to TRBJ2-7; 7 bases line up with TRBD2. This CDR3 contains 13 residues. The J segment lost 6 bases and the V segment lost 2 bases, leaving 4 bases of the junction unmatched. Germline V gene sequence: CDR1 MNHEY, CDR2 SMNVEV (reference sequence). The CDR3 nucleotides are TGTGCCAGCAGTTTAGCGGGAGTCGGCGAGCAGTACTTC. This codes for CASSLAGVGEQYF.

This chain connects TRBV29-1 to TRBJ2-7; D is tentatively TRBD1 or TRBD2 (5 bases each). This CDR3 comprises 14 residues. The germline V and J ends were trimmed by 0 bases and 8 bases, with 17 bases remaining between them. CDR1 is SQVTM and CDR2 is ANQGSEA in the germline V gene. CDR3 in DNA: TGCAGCGTTGAAGAGCTCCAGGGACCTAGAAAGCAGTACTTC. Translated, it gives CSVEELQGPRKQYF.

The V gene is TRBV20-1, the J gene TRBJ1-6, with D hard to call. The germline gives CDR1 DFQATT, CDR2 SNEGSKA (reference sequence). This CDR3 is built from 13 residues. V shed 3 bases and J shed 0 bases, with 3 bases lying between them. The CDR3 region has the DNA TGCAGTGCTAGCGTCTCCTATAATTCACCCCTCCACTTT. This sequence encodes CSASVSYNSPLHF.

The chain employs TRBV5-1 and TRBJ1-4; D is possibly TRBD1 (5 bases). Trimming stripped 0 bases from V and 7 bases from J, with 13 bases between. Germline V gene sequence: CDR1 SGHRS, CDR2 YFSETQ. The CDR3 contains 15 residues. CDR3 residues: CASSLAGTTVEKLFF. CDR3 coding DNA: TGCGCCAGCAGCTTGGCCGGGACTACAGTTGAAAAACTGTTTTTT.

The CDR3 loop is CASSQGGDRRETQYF. CDR3 DNA sequence: TGTGCCAGCAGCCAGGGGGGGGACAGAAGGGAGACCCAGTACTTC. The V and J genes are TRBV11-2 and TRBJ2-5; perhaps D is TRBD1 or TRBD2 (7 bases each). Between the trimmed V and J ends, which lost 5 bases and 5 bases, there was a span of 18 bases. The CDR3 runs 15 residues. Germline CDR1 is SGHAT and CDR2 is FQNNGV.

J is TRBJ1-1 and V is TRBV28; perhaps TRBD1 as D (5 bases). The germline V and J ends were trimmed by 1 base and 4 bases, with 13 bases remaining between them. CDR1 and CDR2 from the germline V gene are MDHEN and SYDVKM. The length of the CDR3 is 15 residues. In DNA, the CDR3 is TGTGCCAGCAGTTTATCGGGGGTATGGGGCACTGAAGCTTTCTTT. It specifies CASSLSGVWGTEAFF.

This rearrangement joins TRBV3-1 to TRBJ1-1, with D perhaps matching TRBD1 (6 bases). In germline, CDR1 is LGHDT, CDR2 YNNKEL (reference sequence). The CDR3 is 12 amino acids. V was trimmed by 4 bases and J by 4 bases, leaving 7 bases between them. In DNA, the CDR3 is TGTGCCAGCAGCCGAGGGGGCACTGAAGCTTTCTTT. Translated, it gives CASSRGGTEAFF.

This chain links TRBV20-1 with TRBJ2-7; D remains unclear. Trimming removed 4 bases at V and 5 bases at J, with 9 bases between. The germline V gene encodes CDR1 DFQATT and CDR2 SNEGSKA (reference sequence). The CDR3 spans 11 residues. CDR3 DNA: TGCAGTGCTAACGGTGGGAACGAGCAGTACTTC. This gives the protein CSANGGNEQYF.

The rearrangement joins TRBV3-1 to TRBJ2-7; unclear D gene. V gave up 0 bases and J gave up 1 base, with 10 bases separating them. In germline, CDR1 is LGHDT, CDR2 YNNKEL (reference sequence). This CDR3 has 15 residues. In DNA, the CDR3 is TGTGCCAGCAGCCAAGAAATTACTACATCCTACGAGCAGTACTTC. It encodes CASSQEITTSYEQYF.

V usage is TRBV28 and J usage is TRBJ2-5; 9 nucleotides agree with TRBD1. Germline V gives CDR1 MDHEN, CDR2 SYDVKM. Losses at the gene ends were 6 bases for V and 3 bases for J; bases not matched to a gene: 14. This CDR3 region has 17 residues. DNA of the CDR3: TGTGCCAGCAGCATTACCCAGGGACAGGGTGTTGAAGAGACCCAGTACTTC. Translating gives CASSITQGQGVEETQYF.

V gene TRBV7-2 combines with J gene TRBJ2-5; a weak D match, TRBD2 (5 bases). With 5 bases removed from V and 0 bases from J, the gap between germline ends came to 10 bases. CDR3 length: 14 amino acids. Germline V gene data show CDR1 as SGHTA and CDR2 as FQGNSA. CDR3 residues: CASSPSGNQETQYF. The CDR3 DNA is TGTGCCAGCAGCCCATCCGGGAACCAAGAGACCCAGTACTTC.

The rearrangement links TRBV12-3 or TRBV12-4 to TRBJ2-7; 8 bases align to TRBD1. The CDR3 is 16 amino acids. After removal of 7 bases from V and 2 bases from J, the junction contained 13 bases not matched to a gene. CDR3 residues: CASTRSGRGLPYEQYF. The CDR3 DNA sequence: TGTGCCAGCACCCGAAGTGGCAGGGGGCTTCCCTACGAGCAGTACTTC.

The J gene is TRBJ2-7, the V gene TRBV5-1; D is unclear. Germline assignment: CDR1 SGHRS and CDR2 YFSETQ. The CDR3 runs to 14 residues. V lost 0 bases and J 0 bases, leaving 7 bases between the germline ends. The CDR3 loop reads CASSLEQFSYEQYF. DNA for the CDR3: TGCGCCAGCAGCTTGGAACAGTTCTCCTACGAGCAGTACTTC.

The chain links TRBV7-9 to TRBJ2-1; 8 nucleotides line up with TRBD2. This CDR3 has 15 residues. The ends lost 2 bases at V and 3 bases at J; junction bases unmatched: 3. In germline, CDR1 is SEHNR, CDR2 FQNEAQ (reference sequence). CDR3 in DNA: TGTGCCAGCAGCTTAAGCGGGAGATACTACAATGAGCAGTTCTTC. Amino acids: CASSLSGRYYNEQFF. Combining the CDR3 with reference TRBV7-9 and TRBJ2-1 gives the whole variable domain DTGVSQNPRHKITKRGQNVTFRCDPISEHNRLYWYRQTLGQGPEFLTYFQNEAQLEKSRLLSDRFSAERPKGSFSTLEIQRTEQGDSAMYLCASSLSGRYYNEQFFGPGTRLTVL.

This chain uses TRBV7-9 with TRBJ1-4; a possible D gene is TRBD1 (6 bases). The germline CDR1 and CDR2 sequences are SEHNR and FQNEAQ (reference sequence). V gave up 5 bases and J gave up 3 bases, with 10 bases separating them. This CDR3 contains 14 residues. The CDR3 sequence is CASSQGGANEKLFF. CDR3 DNA: TGTGCCAGCAGCCAAGGGGGGGCTAATGAAAAACTGTTTTTT.

The chain has TRBV7-2 and TRBJ2-7; 7 bases line up with TRBD2. After removal of 1 base from V and 2 bases from J, the junction contained 14 bases not matched to a gene. The germline V gene has CDR1 SGHTA and CDR2 FQGNSA. This CDR3 comprises 18 residues. For the CDR3, the DNA is TGTGCCAGCAGCTTAGAGTTGTGGTCCGGGGGGAAGACCTACGAGCAGTACTTC. Translation: CASSLELWSGGKTYEQYF.

The rearrangement links TRBV4-2 to TRBJ2-2; D may be TRBD2 (6 bases). This CDR3 is 17 amino acids long. CDR1 and CDR2 from the germline V gene are LGHNA and YNFKEQ. Trimming left V 0 bases short and J 0 bases short, with 11 bases between. In DNA, the CDR3 is TGTGCCAGCAGCCAAGATCACCCGGGAGCGAACACCGGGGAGCTGTTTTTT. Protein product: CASSQDHPGANTGELFF.

The chain links TRBV11-2 to TRBJ2-7; TRBD2 agrees at 9 bases. The length of the CDR3 is 15 residues. J was trimmed by 3 bases and V by 5 bases; bases with no gene match: 8. Looked up from germline, CDR1 is SGHAT and CDR2 is FQNNGV. CDR3 DNA sequence: TGTGCCAGCAGCCCGCGGGGGGGCCTAGACTACGAGCAGTACTTC. Translated, it gives CASSPRGGLDYEQYF.

The V call is TRBV5-1, the J call TRBJ2-5; weak D call: TRBD2 (6 bases). The CDR3 consists of 14 residues. The V end lost 4 bases, the J end lost 5 bases, and 15 bases lay between the germline ends. The germline V gene encodes CDR1 SGHRS and CDR2 YFSETQ. CDR3 loop: CASSPLTRSETQYF. The CDR3 DNA sequence: TGCGCCAGCAGCCCGCTGACTAGATCGGAGACCCAGTACTTC. Supplemented by reference TRBV5-1 and TRBJ2-5, the full variable domain reads KAGVTQTPRYLIKTRGQQVTLSCSPISGHRSVSWYQQTPGQGLQFLFEYFSETQRNKGNFPGRFSGRQFSNSRSEMNVSTLELGDSALYLCASSPLTRSETQYFGPGTRLLVL.

This rearrangement joins TRBV16 to TRBJ1-1; 10 bases align to TRBD1. Germline assignment: CDR1 KGHSY and CDR2 FQNENV. The CDR3 covers 14 residues. V shed 2 bases and J 10 bases; nucleotides not matched to a gene: 7. The DNA for the CDR3 is TGTGCCAGCAGCCAAACGACAGGGGGCGAGACAGCTTTCTTT. Its protein is CASSQTTGGETAFF.

The chain couples TRBV18 to TRBJ1-1; 7 bases map to TRBD1. J gave up 4 bases and V 2 bases, and 13 bases lay outside the gene matches. CDR1 and CDR2 from the germline V gene are KGHSH and LQKENI. There are 17 residues in the CDR3. The CDR3 sequence: CASSPDREAGTGTEAFF. The CDR3 coding sequence is TGTGCCAGCTCACCAGACAGGGAAGCGGGGACGGGCACTGAAGCTTTCTTT.

As to this clonotype: One end of the junction fails to match germline, which may point to a read error. The chain couples TRBV20-1 to TRBJ1-1; D gene uncertain. CDR1 is DFQATT and CDR2 is SNEGSKA in the germline V gene (reference sequence). This CDR3 is 10 amino acids long. The CDR3 loop is CRATGTEAFF. The CDR3 region has the DNA TGCAGAGCTACCGGGACTGAAGCTTTCTTT.

This chain joins TRBV19 and TRBJ1-2; the D gene is possibly TRBD1 (5 bases). With 7 bases removed from V and 4 bases from J, the gap between germline ends came to 16 bases. Germline CDR1 reads LNHDA; CDR2 reads SQIVND (reference sequence). The CDR3 runs 14 residues. CDR3 sequence reads: CASTPRTLSYGYTF. In DNA form, the CDR3 reads TGTGCCAGTACCCCGAGGACACTTTCCTATGGCTACACCTTC.

V and J are TRBV30 and TRBJ1-6; no firm D call. This CDR3 contains 15 residues. V was cut by 4 bases and J by 7 bases, with 17 bases left in between. CDR1 and CDR2 from the germline V gene are GTSNPN and SVGIG (reference sequence). In nucleotides, the CDR3 is TGTGCCTGGAATCCGCACTCAAGTGGGAATTCACCCCTCCACTTT. The encoded protein is CAWNPHSSGNSPLHF.

V and J are TRBV5-1 and TRBJ2-5; D possibly corresponds to TRBD1 (5 bases). CDR3 length: 14 amino acids. The V gene lost 0 bases and the J gene lost 1 base, with 7 bases spanning the gap. Germline V gives CDR1 SGHRS, CDR2 YFSETQ. The CDR3 nucleotides read TGCGCCAGCAGCTTGGCTAGGGGCCAAGAGACCCAGTACTTC. Its translation: CASSLARGQETQYF.

This chain links TRBV12-3 or TRBV12-4 with TRBJ1-5, with 8 positions matching TRBD1. This CDR3 region has 13 residues. Losses at the gene ends were 6 bases for V and 7 bases for J; bases not matched to a gene: 5. The CDR3 DNA follows: TGTGCCAGCAGCACAGGGGGACACCAGCCCCAGCATTTT. Protein product: CASSTGGHQPQHF.

This rearrangement joins TRBV7-9 to TRBJ1-2, with a possible D match to TRBD1 (5 bases). The CDR3 is 14 residues long. Germline V lookup: CDR1 SEHNR, CDR2 FQNEAQ (reference sequence). Trimming pared 8 bases from V and 10 bases from J, leaving 23 bases between. In nucleotides, the CDR3 is TGTGCCAGCGGAATAAAACAGGCCCCGGATAACTACACCTTC. Amino acids: CASGIKQAPDNYTF. Supplemented by reference TRBV7-9 and TRBJ1-2, the full variable domain reads DTGVSQNPRHKITKRGQNVTFRCDPISEHNRLYWYRQTLGQGPEFLTYFQNEAQLEKSRLLSDRFSAERPKGSFSTLEIQRTEQGDSAMYLCASGIKQAPDNYTFGSGTRLTVV.

In this sample, this clonotype turned up a few times. The V and J genes are TRBV28 and TRBJ2-7, with D perhaps matching TRBD2 (5 bases). Germline-derived CDR1 and CDR2 are MDHEN and SYDVKM. The V end was cut by 4 bases, the J end by 3 bases, with 10 bases between. The CDR3 is made up of 13 amino acids. The CDR3: CASSSGRDYEQYF. In DNA, the CDR3 is TGTGCCAGCAGTTCCGGACGGGACTACGAGCAGTACTTC.

V usage is TRBV19 and J usage is TRBJ2-7; 7 positions match TRBD2. The CDR3 loop spans 14 amino acids. V shed 3 bases, J shed 3 bases, and the junction held 5 bases outside the gene matches. The germline V gene encodes CDR1 LNHDA and CDR2 SQIVND (reference sequence). In DNA, the CDR3 is TGTGCCAGTAGTATGATTGCTAGCGGCTACGAGCAGTACTTC. Translated: CASSMIASGYEQYF.

This chain joins TRBV2 and TRBJ1-6, with unresolved D. The CDR3 length is 14 residues. Germline CDR1 and CDR2: SNHLY and FYNNEI. V was clipped by 3 bases and J by 6 bases, with 9 bases between them. The chain's CDR3 is CASSDERLNSPLHF. The CDR3 bases are TGTGCCAGCAGTGACGAGCGTCTTAATTCACCCCTCCACTTT.